This TCR beta chain is from a study of CD8 T cells in Susac syndrome. The authors reverse transcribed roughly 0.5 to 1 ug RNA with random hexamers. TCRdb called the immunoSEQ multiplex PCR reads again in MiXCR, with one record for every CDR3 protein. This table has about 150,000 distinct CDR3 sequences, around 95% appearing once. CD8+ and CD4+ blood T cells underwent TCR beta sequencing. TEMRA cells were enriched by FACS, while CD8+ and CD4+ T cells were obtained through a negative isolation that was performed magnetically. The germline CDR1 and CDR2 sequences are DFQATT and SNEGSKA (reference sequence). The CDR3 loop spans 14 amino acids. V lost 1 base, J lost 3 bases, and 4 bases stayed unmatched.

The rearrangement joins TRBV20-1 to TRBJ2-7; 9 nucleotides line up with TRBD1. Sequenced sample: CD4+ T cells from PBMCs. The clonotype originates from a human donor with Susac syndrome. The CDR3 nucleotides are TGCAGTGCTAGAGTTTCGGGACAGGGCTACGAGCAGTACTTC. It codes for CSARVSGQGYEQYF.